The 9 T cell receptor beta chains below were found in one sample sequenced in a study of blood T cell repertoires in COVID-19 (TCRdb year 2020). The method was the immunoSEQ multiplex PCR assay. The table comes from immuneACCESS by way of TCRdb, which keeps in-frame sequences with V and J called. Part of the clones is missing from these tables; in studies checked, under half for an unresolved V gene and the rest for unknown reasons. Recorded for this sample are approximately 190,000 clones; 75% to 90% of them occurred a single time. Approximately 6.9% of the sample belongs to the ten largest clones. The sample was peripheral blood. The receptors originated from a man between 60 and 75 years old with acute or convalescent COVID-19.

The genes are TRBV29-1 and TRBJ1-1; TRBD1 is a possible D gene (6 bases). The CDR3 contains 14 residues. V was pared by 1 base and J by 4 bases, with 13 bases between. The germline gives CDR1 SQVTM, CDR2 ANQGSEA. Here the CDR3 DNA reads TGCAGCGTTGAAGTATTGGGGGCTAGCACTGAAGCTTTCTTT. Encoded protein: CSVEVLGASTEAFF.

This sequence joins TRBV5-5 and TRBJ1-1; D possibly corresponds to TRBD1 (6 bases). CDR3 length: 13 amino acids. CDR1 SGHKS and CDR2 YYEKEE come from the germline V gene (reference sequence). With 3 bases removed from V and 4 bases from J, the gap between germline ends came to 10 bases. CDR3 sequence reads: CASSSIQGTEAFF. CDR3 nucleotide sequence: TGTGCCAGCAGCTCCATACAGGGCACTGAAGCTTTCTTT.

The chain recombines TRBV29-1 with TRBJ1-1; 8 nucleotides agree with TRBD1. This CDR3 is built from 13 residues. V shed 6 bases and J 4 bases; nucleotides not matched to a gene: 7. Germline loops: CDR1 SQVTM, CDR2 ANQGSEA. In DNA, the CDR3 is TGCAGCGTAAGGACAGGGAAGGGCACTGAAGCTTTCTTT. As protein: CSVRTGKGTEAFF.

This clone appeared a single time. This chain connects TRBV7-3 to TRBJ1-1; D not certain. The CDR3 sequence is 14 residues long. V lost 2 bases and J lost 3, with 10 bases in between. CDR1 is SGHTA, CDR2 FQGTGA, per germline. This CDR3 is CASSLVGVDTEAFF. The CDR3, as DNA: TGTGCCAGCAGCTTAGTCGGGGTCGACACTGAAGCTTTCTTT. Looking up the rest from reference TRBV7-3 and TRBJ1-1 gives the full variable domain: GAGVSQTPSNKVTEKGKYVELRCDPISGHTALYWYRQSLGQGPEFLIYFQGTGAADDSGLPNDRFFAVRPEGSVSTLKIQRTERGDSAVYLCASSLVGVDTEAFFGQGTRLTVV.

At least ten counts were recorded for this clone. The rearrangement links TRBV6-1 to TRBJ1-3; no clear D. The CDR3 covers 17 residues. The germline V and J ends were trimmed by 2 bases and 0 bases, with 14 bases remaining between them. Looked up from germline, CDR1 is MNHNS and CDR2 is SASEGT. This CDR3 reads CASSETERRISGNTIYF. In DNA, the CDR3 is TGTGCCAGCAGTGAAACGGAAAGGCGGATCTCTGGAAACACCATATATTTT.

The chain couples TRBV27 to TRBJ2-7; D remains ambiguous. Deletions cut 2 bases from V and 1 base from J, with 15 bases between. The CDR3 spans 16 residues. CDR1 is MNHEY, CDR2 SMNVEV, per germline (reference sequence). The CDR3 coding sequence is TGTGCCAGCAGTTTAAGCCCCCGAGGTATTTCCTACGAGCAGTACTTC. Translating gives CASSLSPRGISYEQYF.

V usage is TRBV5-1 and J usage is TRBJ1-6; 10 bases are a match to TRBD1. Germline V CDR1 and CDR2: SGHRS, YFSETQ. The CDR3 has 17 residues. The V and J ends lost 4 bases and 4 bases, in that order; junction bases with no gene match: 8. CDR3 residues: CASSPRGDRGYNSPLHF. The CDR3 DNA sequence: TGCGCCAGCAGCCCCCGCGGGGACAGGGGATATAATTCACCCCTCCACTTT.

The chain joins TRBV12-3 or TRBV12-4 to TRBJ1-6, with D hard to call. Trimming took off 3 bases at V and 8 bases at J, with 5 bases between the two ends. The CDR3 is 12 amino acids. The CDR3 here is CASSFPDSPLHF. The CDR3 DNA reads TGTGCCAGCAGTTTCCCGGATTCACCCCTCCACTTT.

The chain employs TRBV7-3 and TRBJ2-1; TRBD1 aligns across 11 bases. Germline V gene data show CDR1 as SGHTA and CDR2 as FQGTGA. This CDR3 is built from 15 residues. V was clipped by 5 bases and J by 3 bases; unmatched bases: 3. Here the CDR3 DNA reads TGTGCCAGCAGCCCCGGGACAGGGGGCTACAATGAGCAGTTCTTC. Protein product: CASSPGTGGYNEQFF.